This T cell receptor (beta chain) was recovered during a study of blood T cells in healthy people across ages. Study-level results: Diversity of TCR beta correlated strongly with naive T cell percentage.

Combining a sample-barcoded 5' primer with a J-beta primer mix, a second PCR ran for roughly 6 to 12 cycles. TCRdb recomputed calls from the 5' RACE reads with MiXCR, one row per CDR3 protein. The repertoire includes about 840,000 distinct CDR3 sequences, 25% to 30% of them detected once, and 10% sits in the top ten. Trimming pared 6 bases from V and 5 bases from J, leaving 14 bases between. CDR3 length: 13 residues. Germline CDR1 is SGHAT and CDR2 is FQNNGV. About this clonotype: Its antigen is as yet unknown. A much larger clonotype is one base distant, so this may be a read error.

The same data also went into a second study, on T cells of mothers and their children.

The sequence came from a woman between 35 and 50 years old in good health. The sample was blood. The rearrangement links TRBV11-2 to TRBJ2-7; the D is unclear. Written as DNA, the CDR3 is TGTGCCAGCAGGCTTCATGAAGGGAACGAGCAGTACTTC. Its protein product is CASRLHEGNEQYF.